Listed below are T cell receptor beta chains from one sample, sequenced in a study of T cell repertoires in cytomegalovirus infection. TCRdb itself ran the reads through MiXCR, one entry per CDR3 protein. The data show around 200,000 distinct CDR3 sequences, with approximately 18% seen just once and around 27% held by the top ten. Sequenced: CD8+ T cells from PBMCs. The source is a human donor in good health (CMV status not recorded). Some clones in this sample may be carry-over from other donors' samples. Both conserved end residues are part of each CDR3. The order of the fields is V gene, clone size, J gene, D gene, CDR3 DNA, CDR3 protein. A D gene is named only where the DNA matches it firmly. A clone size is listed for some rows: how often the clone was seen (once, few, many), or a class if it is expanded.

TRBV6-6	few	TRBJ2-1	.	TGTGCCAGCAGCACTGGCCCTAGCTACAATGAGCAGTTCTTC	CASSTGPSYNEQFF
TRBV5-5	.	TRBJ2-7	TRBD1	TGTGCCAGCAGCCTAAGGACAGGATACTACGAGCAGTACTTC	CASSLRTGYYEQYF
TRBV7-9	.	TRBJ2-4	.	TGTGCCAGCAGCTCAAACCGGGACTTGGTTTTAGCCAAAAACATTCAGTACTTC	CASSSNRDLVLAKNIQYF
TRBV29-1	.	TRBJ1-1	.	TGCAGCTGCGGTGGTGGGTTGAACACTGAAGCTTTCTTT	CSCGGGLNTEAFF
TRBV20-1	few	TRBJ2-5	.	TGCAGTGCTAGACCTATGACCCTCGGGGAGACCCAGTACTTC	CSARPMTLGETQYF
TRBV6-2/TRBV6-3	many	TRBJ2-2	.	TGTGCCAGCAGTCCCGACTATCTTCGGGAGCTGTTTTTT	CASSPDYLRELFF
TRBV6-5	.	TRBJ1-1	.	TGTGCCAGCAGTTACTCGCACGGCGGGGACACTGAAGCTTTCTTT	CASSYSHGGDTEAFF
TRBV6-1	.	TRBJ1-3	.	TGTGCCAGCACCCCGGTCGGGCGAAACACCATATATTTT	CASTPVGRNTIYF
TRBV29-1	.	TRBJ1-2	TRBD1	TGCAGCGTTCTCTGGACAGGGGAAGCGGGCTACACCTTC	CSVLWTGEAGYTF
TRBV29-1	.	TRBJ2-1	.	TGCAGCGCCGGACAGAGCTCCTACAATGAGCAGTTCTTC	CSAGQSSYNEQFF
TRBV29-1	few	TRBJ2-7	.	TGCAGCGTTGAAGATGGTCGGCAGAACCCTCCCTACGAGCAGTACTTC	CSVEDGRQNPPYEQYF
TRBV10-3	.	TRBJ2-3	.	TGTGCCATCCGCACAGATACGCAGTATTTT	CAIRTDTQYF
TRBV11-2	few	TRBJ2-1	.	TGTGCCAGCAGTCCTCAGGGTAAAGTGGAGCAGTTCTTC	CASSPQGKVEQFF
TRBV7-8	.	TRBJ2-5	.	TGTGCCAGCAGCCCCCGGACAGCACAAGAGACCCAGTACTTC	CASSPRTAQETQYF
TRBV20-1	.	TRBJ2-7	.	TGCAGTGCTAGAGAAAACGGGGCCTACGAGCAGTACTTC	CSARENGAYEQYF
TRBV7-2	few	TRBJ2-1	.	TGTGCCAGCAGCTTCGGAGGAGTGAATGAGCAGTTCTTC	CASSFGGVNEQFF
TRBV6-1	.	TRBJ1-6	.	TGTGCCAGCAGTTTCAAGGGCTATAATTCACCCCTCCACTTT	CASSFKGYNSPLHF
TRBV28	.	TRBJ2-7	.	TGTGCCAGCAGTTTAAAACAGGTACTGCCCAAGCAGTACTTC	CASSLKQVLPKQYF
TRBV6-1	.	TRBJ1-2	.	TGTGCCAGCAGTAACCGGGACCGCGGCAGTAGCACCTTC	CASSNRDRGSSTF
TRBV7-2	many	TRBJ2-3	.	TGTGCCAGCAGCCGATGGACAGGCACAGATACGCAGTATTTT	CASSRWTGTDTQYF
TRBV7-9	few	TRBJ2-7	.	TGTGCCAGCAGCCCGGGGGACAGTCAGTACGAGCAGTACTTC	CASSPGDSQYEQYF
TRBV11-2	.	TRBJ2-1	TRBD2	TGTGCCAGCAGCTTCGGACGGGGCGGGGGCAATGAGCAGTTCTTC	CASSFGRGGGNEQFF
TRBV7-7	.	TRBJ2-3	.	TGTGCTAGCAGCTTAGTCGGGGCAGATACGCAGTATTTT	CASSLVGADTQYF